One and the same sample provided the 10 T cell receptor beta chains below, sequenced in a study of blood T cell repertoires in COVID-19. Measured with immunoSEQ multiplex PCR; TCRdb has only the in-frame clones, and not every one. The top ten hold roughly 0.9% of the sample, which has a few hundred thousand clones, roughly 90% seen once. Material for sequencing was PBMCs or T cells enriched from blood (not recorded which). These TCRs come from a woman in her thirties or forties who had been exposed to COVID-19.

The CDR3: CASRSTVNYGYTF. DNA for the CDR3: TGTGCCAGCAGGTCCACAGTTAACTATGGCTACACCTTC. This chain uses TRBV6-5 with TRBJ1-2; D is unclear. Germline V gives CDR1 MNHEY, CDR2 SVGAGI. V was cut by 6 bases and J by 1 base, with 9 bases left in between. CDR3 length: 13 amino acids.

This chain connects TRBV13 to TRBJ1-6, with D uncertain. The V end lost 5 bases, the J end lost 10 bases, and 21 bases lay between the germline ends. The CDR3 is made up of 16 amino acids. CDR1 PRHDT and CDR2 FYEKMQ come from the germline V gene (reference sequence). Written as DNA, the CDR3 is TGTGCCAGCAGCCCGGCCTCGAGGAGGAATTGGTCACCCCTCCACTTT. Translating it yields CASSPASRRNWSPLHF.

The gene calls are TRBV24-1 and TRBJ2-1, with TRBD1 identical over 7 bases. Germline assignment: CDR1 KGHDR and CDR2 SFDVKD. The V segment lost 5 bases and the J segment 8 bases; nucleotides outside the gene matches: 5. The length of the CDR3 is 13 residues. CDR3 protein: CATSVGDRDEQFF. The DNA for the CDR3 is TGTGCCACCAGTGTAGGGGACAGAGATGAGCAGTTCTTC.

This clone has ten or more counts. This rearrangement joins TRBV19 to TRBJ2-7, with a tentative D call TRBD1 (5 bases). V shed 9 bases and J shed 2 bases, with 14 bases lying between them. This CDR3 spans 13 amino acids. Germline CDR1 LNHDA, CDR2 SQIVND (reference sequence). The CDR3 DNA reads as TGTGCCAGGCCGACAGTCCCTACCTACGAGCAGTACTTC. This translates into CARPTVPTYEQYF.

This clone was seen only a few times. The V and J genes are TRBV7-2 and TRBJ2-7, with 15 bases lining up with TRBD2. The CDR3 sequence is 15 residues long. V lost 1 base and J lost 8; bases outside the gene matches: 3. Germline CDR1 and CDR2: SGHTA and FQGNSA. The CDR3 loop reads CASSLGTSGRGKQYF. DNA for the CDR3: TGTGCCAGCAGCTTAGGGACTAGCGGGAGGGGGAAGCAGTACTTC.

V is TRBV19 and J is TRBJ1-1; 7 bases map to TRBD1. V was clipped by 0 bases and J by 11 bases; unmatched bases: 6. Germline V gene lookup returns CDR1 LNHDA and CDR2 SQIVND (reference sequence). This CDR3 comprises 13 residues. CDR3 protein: CASSIDFDRAAFF. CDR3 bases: TGTGCCAGTAGTATAGATTTCGACAGGGCGGCTTTCTTT.

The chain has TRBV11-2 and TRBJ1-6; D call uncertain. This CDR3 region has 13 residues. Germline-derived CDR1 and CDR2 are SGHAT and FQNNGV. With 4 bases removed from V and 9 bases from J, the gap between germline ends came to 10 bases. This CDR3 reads CASSSKRSSPLHF. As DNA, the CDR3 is TGTGCCAGCAGCTCTAAGAGATCTTCACCCCTCCACTTT.

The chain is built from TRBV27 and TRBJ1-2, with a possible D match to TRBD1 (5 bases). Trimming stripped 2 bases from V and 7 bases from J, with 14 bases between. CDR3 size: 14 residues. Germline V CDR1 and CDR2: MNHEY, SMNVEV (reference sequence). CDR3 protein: CASSLGRGGAGYTF. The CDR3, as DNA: TGTGCCAGCAGTTTAGGGCGCGGGGGAGCTGGCTACACCTTC.

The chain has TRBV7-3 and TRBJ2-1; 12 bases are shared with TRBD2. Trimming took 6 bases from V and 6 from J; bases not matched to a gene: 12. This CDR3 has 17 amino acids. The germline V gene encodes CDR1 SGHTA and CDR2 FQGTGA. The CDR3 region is CASSFGRTSGTGNEQFF. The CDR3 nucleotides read TGTGCCAGCAGTTTTGGTAGGACTAGCGGGACAGGCAATGAGCAGTTCTTC.

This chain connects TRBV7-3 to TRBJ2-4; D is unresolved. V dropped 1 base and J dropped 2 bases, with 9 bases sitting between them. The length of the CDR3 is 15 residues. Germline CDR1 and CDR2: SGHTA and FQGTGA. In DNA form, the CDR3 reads TGTGCCAGCAGCTTAAACGCAGATCCCAAAAACATTCAGTACTTC. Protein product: CASSLNADPKNIQYF.